This TCR beta chain was documented in a study of cytomegalovirus exposure and HLA in healthy donors. General study findings and limits: With DRB1 most and HLA-C fewest, TCR association rates differed between HLA loci in a later analysis.

Turning to this clone: Its specificity is unknown.

The PCR made use of 60 Vbeta and 13 Jbeta primers. Using immunoSEQ multiplex PCR, the repertoire was profiled, and TCRdb retains in-frame clones only, with some absent. The sample has about 140,000 clones; roughly three fifths are singletons. CDR1 is ENHRY and CDR2 is SYGVKD in the germline V gene. The CDR3 is made up of 13 amino acids. V was pared by 6 bases and J by 6 bases, with 5 bases of the junction left unmatched. V gene TRBV10-3 combines with J gene TRBJ2-3; TRBD2 agrees at 8 bases. The clonotype originates from a woman in her sixties in good health and CMV-seronegative. Sample: PBMCs. The CDR3 DNA follows: TGTGCCATCAGACGGGGGGGCCCTGATACGCAGTATTTT. This sequence encodes CAIRRGGPDTQYF.